The 29 T cell receptor beta chains presented below share a single source sample, sequenced in a study of PD-L1 blockade in urothelial cancer (dated by TCRdb to about 2017). Reading the label with the study, this specimen's time point is: pretreatment peripheral blood. The library was built by means of the immunoSEQ multiplex PCR assay. TCRdb's version of the immuneACCESS table is confined to in-frame rearrangements and falls short of the full clone set. An unresolved V gene accounts for under half of the shortfall where checked; the remainder is of unknown origin. Present in this sample are 55,000 to 75,000 clones, 70% to 90% of which were seen just once. The ten largest clones capture about 1.6% of the sample. The specimen comprised PBMCs, sampled around atezolizumab (anti-PD-L1) treatment. All receptors derive from a man aged 65 to 79 with urothelial cancer.

This chain joins TRBV27 and TRBJ1-4, with D uncertain. Trimming shortened V by 6 bases and J by 5 bases, and 13 bases separated the two germline ends. Germline assignment: CDR1 MNHEY and CDR2 SMNVEV (reference sequence). The CDR3 has 14 residues. DNA of the CDR3: TGTGCCAGCAGAAGAACGGGAGTGAATGAAAAACTGTTTTTT. This codes for CASRRTGVNEKLFF.

The rearrangement uses TRBV5-1 and TRBJ2-1, with 11 bases identical to TRBD2. The V gene end was trimmed by 0 bases and the J gene end by 5 bases; junction bases not matched to a gene: 16. This CDR3 spans 20 amino acids. Per germline, CDR1 SGHRS and CDR2 YFSETQ. Here the CDR3 DNA reads TGCGCCAGCAGCTTGGAACCACCTCTTCTAGCGGGAGGTGGTAACAATGAGCAGTTCTTC. Translated, it gives CASSLEPPLLAGGGNNEQFF.

This clone was observed a handful of times. This chain connects TRBV4-1 to TRBJ2-7; D is possibly TRBD2 (7 bases). This CDR3 spans 14 amino acids. The V and J ends lost 1 base and 12 bases respectively, with 19 bases between them. Germline CDR1 is MGHRA and CDR2 is YSYEKL. The CDR3 loop reads CASSQGVQGGGRYF. DNA for the CDR3: TGCGCCAGCAGCCAAGGCGTACAAGGGGGGGGACGGTACTTC.

The chain is built from TRBV2 and TRBJ2-5, with D perhaps TRBD1 (6 bases). This CDR3 contains 15 residues. In germline, CDR1 is SNHLY, CDR2 FYNNEI. The ends were cut back, 6 bases at V and 5 bases at J, with 19 bases in the middle. The CDR3 coding sequence is TGTGCCAGCAGCCAGAGCAGGGGCCAGGGGGAGACCCAGTACTTC. Its protein is CASSQSRGQGETQYF. The whole variable domain, filled in from reference TRBV2 and TRBJ2-5, reads EPEVTQTPSHQVTQMGQEVILRCVPISNHLYFYWYRQILGQKVEFLVSFYNNEISEKSEIFDDQFSVERPDGSNFTLKIRSTKLEDSAMYFCASSQSRGQGETQYFGPGTRLLVL.

This clone was counted a few times. The chain employs TRBV7-8 and TRBJ2-1; 13 bases are a match to TRBD2. Looked up from germline, CDR1 is SGHVS and CDR2 is FQNEAQ. The CDR3 sequence is 19 residues long. V lost 4 bases to trimming and J lost 0 bases; unmatched junction nucleotides: 9. The CDR3 DNA sequence: TGTGCCAGCAGCTCTCTGACTAGCGGGAGGCCCAGCTCCTACAATGAGCAGTTCTTC. Translating it yields CASSSLTSGRPSSYNEQFF. The whole variable domain, filled in from reference TRBV7-8 and TRBJ2-1, reads GAGVSQSPRYKVAKRGQDVALRCDPISGHVSLFWYQQALGQGPEFLTYFQNEAQLDKSGLPSDRFFAERPEGSVSTLKIQRTQQEDSAVYLCASSSLTSGRPSSYNEQFFGPGTRLTVL.

The chain has TRBV9 and TRBJ2-6; weak D call: TRBD1 (5 bases). The germline V and J ends were trimmed by 4 bases and 0 bases, with 14 bases remaining between them. CDR3 length: 17 residues. The V gene's germline CDR1 is SGDLS and CDR2 YYNGEE. This CDR3 reads CASSPRVDLSGANVLTF. The DNA for the CDR3 is TGTGCCAGCAGCCCCAGGGTTGATCTCTCTGGGGCCAACGTCCTGACTTTC.

V usage is TRBV13 and J usage is TRBJ2-5, with D perhaps TRBD1 (6 bases). This CDR3 region has 13 residues. Germline lookup yields CDR1 PRHDT and CDR2 FYEKMQ (reference sequence). V lost 3 bases, J lost 4 bases, and 9 bases lay in between. The CDR3 nucleotides are TGTGCCAGCAGCTTGGACAGATCAGAGACCCAGTACTTC. Translated, it gives CASSLDRSETQYF.

The chain recombines TRBV6-5 with TRBJ2-7; tentatively, D is TRBD2 (5 bases). This CDR3 has 15 residues. The V end was cut by 7 bases, the J end by 7 bases, with 23 bases between. The germline V gene encodes CDR1 MNHEY and CDR2 SVGAGI. This CDR3 reads CASKTRPDSGREQYF. In DNA form, the CDR3 reads TGTGCCAGCAAAACACGCCCGGACTCAGGTCGGGAGCAGTACTTC.

The chain employs TRBV18 and TRBJ2-7, with 8 bases lining up with TRBD1. CDR1 and CDR2 (germline): KGHSH, LQKENI. Unmatched junction bases numbered 8, after V lost 7 bases and J lost 6 bases. The CDR3 loop spans 13 amino acids. Here the CDR3 DNA reads TGTGCCAGCTTAGCCGGGACAGGTCGCGAGCAGTACTTC. The encoded protein is CASLAGTGREQYF.

This chain links TRBV29-1 with TRBJ1-4; D is unresolved. The germline V gene has CDR1 SQVTM and CDR2 ANQGSEA. This CDR3 is 14 amino acids long. Between the trimmed V and J ends, which lost 6 bases and 3 bases, there was a span of 14 bases. The CDR3: CSVSTGLANEKLFF. The CDR3 DNA reads TGCAGCGTCTCAACGGGGTTGGCTAATGAAAAACTGTTTTTT.

The CDR3 DNA reads TGTGCCAGCAGCTTTTACAGAGAACAGACCCAGTACTTC. Its translation: CASSFYREQTQYF. The chain joins TRBV7-3 to TRBJ2-5, with no clear D. Trimming cost V 3 bases and J 6 bases, with 11 bases left between them. Germline V lookup: CDR1 SGHTA, CDR2 FQGTGA. The CDR3 length is 13 residues.

The rearrangement joins TRBV9 to TRBJ2-3, with D tentatively TRBD2 (6 bases). Trimming shortened V by 0 bases and J by 6 bases, and 11 bases separated the two germline ends. The CDR3 is 14 residues long. CDR1 and CDR2 from the germline V gene are SGDLS and YYNGEE. The CDR3 bases are TGTGCCAGCAGCGTAGAACCGGGGGAGGATACGCAGTATTTT. Encoded protein: CASSVEPGEDTQYF. Supplemented by reference TRBV9 and TRBJ2-3, the full variable domain reads DSGVTQTPKHLITATGQRVTLRCSPRSGDLSVYWYQQSLDQGLQFLIQYYNGEERAKGNILERFSAQQFPDLHSELNLSSLELGDSALYFCASSVEPGEDTQYFGPGTRLTVL.

This clone was recorded once. This chain connects TRBV5-1 to TRBJ2-3; the match to TRBD1 covers 8 bases. The V gene's germline CDR1 is SGHRS and CDR2 YFSETQ. The V and J ends lost 4 bases and 3 bases, in that order; junction bases with no gene match: 10. The CDR3 is made up of 16 amino acids. The CDR3 spells CASSAGGNTGTDTQYF. The CDR3 coding sequence is TGCGCCAGCAGCGCAGGGGGCAATACGGGGACAGATACGCAGTATTTT.

The J gene is TRBJ1-3, the V gene TRBV7-9; TRBD1 is a possible D gene (6 bases). Deletions cut 2 bases from V and 4 bases from J, with 12 bases between. This CDR3 has 15 amino acids. Germline lookup yields CDR1 SEHNR and CDR2 FQNEAQ (reference sequence). CDR3 in amino acids: CASSLTPGQGNTIYF. CDR3 DNA sequence: TGTGCCAGCAGCTTAACCCCCGGACAGGGAAACACCATATATTTT.

The chain joins TRBV7-2 to TRBJ2-7; TRBD1 agrees at 8 bases. The CDR3 sequence is 14 residues long. J gave up 2 bases and V 5 bases, and 5 bases lay outside the gene matches. Germline CDR1 SGHTA, CDR2 FQGNSA. CDR3: CASSLDRVTYEQYF. In DNA, the CDR3 is TGTGCCAGCAGCCTGGACAGGGTAACCTACGAGCAGTACTTC.

The gene calls are TRBV4-3 and TRBJ1-2; unclear D gene. From germline, CDR1 is LGHNA and CDR2 YSLEER. This CDR3 is 16 amino acids long. V lost 3 bases, J lost 6 bases, and 20 bases lay in between. CDR3 loop: CASSHNARSDRNGYTF. CDR3 bases: TGCGCCAGCAGCCACAACGCCAGATCAGATCGCAATGGCTACACCTTC.

This sequence joins TRBV19 and TRBJ2-5; D may be TRBD2 (6 bases). Germline assignment: CDR1 LNHDA and CDR2 SQIVND (reference sequence). V shed 5 bases and J shed 5 bases, with 15 bases lying between them. The CDR3 contains 14 residues. The CDR3 sequence is CASSRLDGAETQYF. DNA for the CDR3: TGTGCCAGTAGTCGACTAGATGGAGCGGAGACCCAGTACTTC.

This chain uses TRBV30 with TRBJ2-1; maybe TRBD2 (6 bases). This CDR3 is built from 15 residues. Germline lookup yields CDR1 GTSNPN and CDR2 SVGIG (reference sequence). Trimming took 5 bases from V and 0 from J, leaving 14 bases between them. CDR3 bases: TGTGCCTGGGGAGGCGGGGCAAGCTCCTACAATGAGCAGTTCTTC. As protein: CAWGGGASSYNEQFF.

The chain combines TRBV5-1 with TRBJ1-1, with a tentative D call TRBD1 (5 bases). Trimming took 0 bases from V and 8 from J, leaving 17 bases between them. From germline, CDR1 is SGHRS and CDR2 YFSETQ. The CDR3 is 15 residues long. The CDR3 nucleotides are TGCGCCAGCAGCTTGGGTGTGCGGGACGGTACCGAAGCTTTCTTT. The encoded protein is CASSLGVRDGTEAFF.

The chain combines TRBV9 with TRBJ2-4; D gene unclear. The ends were cut back, 3 bases at V and 6 bases at J, with 16 bases in the middle. This CDR3 comprises 15 residues. Germline V gene sequence: CDR1 SGDLS, CDR2 YYNGEE. CDR3 loop: CASSARPGDGNIQYF. The CDR3 DNA reads TGTGCCAGCAGCGCACGTCCCGGAGACGGAAACATTCAGTACTTC.

Sample share makes this clone medium-sized. The CDR3 here is CASSSPGSYGYTF. DNA for the CDR3: TGTGCCAGCAGCTCCCCGGGATCTTATGGCTACACCTTC. The chain recombines TRBV11-1 with TRBJ1-2; D is unresolved. Trimming cost V 4 bases and J 5 bases, with 11 bases left between them. The CDR3 spans 13 residues. CDR1 and CDR2 (germline): SGHAT, FQDESV (reference sequence).

The table lists this clone with a few counts. The chain links TRBV9 to TRBJ2-7; 12 positions agree with TRBD1. CDR1 is SGDLS and CDR2 is YYNGEE in the germline V gene. J gave up 1 base and V 2 bases, and 7 bases lay outside the gene matches. The CDR3 spans 17 residues. CDR3 nucleotide sequence: TGTGCCAGCAGCGTTGGCGGGACAGGGGGCGTATCCTACGAGCAGTACTTC. It specifies CASSVGGTGGVSYEQYF.

This clone was recorded only once. This rearrangement joins TRBV5-4 to TRBJ1-4; 9 bases are a match to TRBD1. The CDR3 sequence is 15 residues long. V shed 3 bases and J 5 bases; nucleotides not matched to a gene: 5. Per germline, CDR1 SGHNT and CDR2 YYREEE (reference sequence). CDR3 sequence (DNA): TGTGCCAGCAGCTCCCGGGGACAGGGAAATGAAAAACTGTTTTTT. Translation: CASSSRGQGNEKLFF. The full variable domain, completed using reference TRBV5-4 and TRBJ1-4, is ETGVTQSPTHLIKTRGQQVTLRCSSQSGHNTVSWYQQALGQGPQFIFQYYREEENGRGNFPPRFSGLQFPNYSSELNVNALELDDSALYLCASSSRGQGNEKLFFGSGTQLSVL.

This sequence joins TRBV15 and TRBJ2-3, with no clear D. This CDR3 region has 14 residues. Germline lookup yields CDR1 LNHNV and CDR2 YYDKDF (reference sequence). V gave up 0 bases and J gave up 6 bases, with 10 bases separating them. CDR3 sequence reads: CATSRDWNSDTQYF. CDR3 bases: TGTGCCACCAGCAGAGACTGGAACAGCGATACGCAGTATTTT.

J is TRBJ1-4 and V is TRBV7-2; D gene uncertain. The V end lost 3 bases, the J end lost 0 bases, and 14 bases lay between the germline ends. This CDR3 is built from 17 residues. Germline-derived CDR1 and CDR2 are SGHTA and FQGNSA. CDR3 amino acids: CASSLRGMQTTNEKLFF. The DNA of the CDR3 is TGTGCCAGCAGCTTGCGCGGAATGCAAACAACTAATGAAAAACTGTTTTTT.

The chain recombines TRBV19 with TRBJ1-2, with TRBD1 matching 12 bases. From germline, CDR1 is LNHDA and CDR2 SQIVND (reference sequence). With 5 bases clipped from V and 3 bases from J, the junction kept 10 bases outside the gene matches. The CDR3 is made up of 17 amino acids. The CDR3 DNA reads as TGTGCCAGTAGTCCCTGGGGGACAGGGGGCGCGGACTATGGCTACACCTTC. It encodes CASSPWGTGGADYGYTF. Combining the CDR3 with reference TRBV19 and TRBJ1-2 gives the whole variable domain DGGITQSPKYLFRKEGQNVTLSCEQNLNHDAMYWYRQDPGQGLRLIYYSQIVNDFQKGDIAEGYSVSREKKESFPLTVTSAQKNPTAFYLCASSPWGTGGADYGYTFGSGTRLTVV.

This clone occurred a few times. V and J are TRBV7-3 and TRBJ2-5; 7 nucleotides align to TRBD1. The ends lost 5 bases at V and 4 bases at J; junction bases unmatched: 10. The length of the CDR3 is 15 residues. CDR1 SGHTA and CDR2 FQGTGA come from the germline V gene. In nucleotides, the CDR3 is TGTGCCAGCAGCGCCTACAGGGGTGAGGCAGAGACCCAGTACTTC. This encodes CASSAYRGEAETQYF.

This chain links TRBV27 with TRBJ1-1; perhaps TRBD1 as D (6 bases). Trimming cost V 4 bases and J 0 bases, with 9 bases left between them. This CDR3 is 14 amino acids long. The germline V gene has CDR1 MNHEY and CDR2 SMNVEV (reference sequence). CDR3 region: CASSSGTLNTEAFF. CDR3 nucleotides: TGTGCCAGCAGTTCCGGGACATTGAACACTGAAGCTTTCTTT.

V gene TRBV7-6 combines with J gene TRBJ2-1; D gene uncertain. The CDR3 is 14 residues long. CDR1 is SGHVS and CDR2 is FNYEAQ in the germline V gene. V was shortened by 0 bases and J by 6 bases, with 9 bases between the two germline ends. CDR3 protein: CASSLAGAANEQFF. The CDR3 DNA reads as TGTGCCAGCAGCTTAGCGGGCGCAGCCAATGAGCAGTTCTTC.